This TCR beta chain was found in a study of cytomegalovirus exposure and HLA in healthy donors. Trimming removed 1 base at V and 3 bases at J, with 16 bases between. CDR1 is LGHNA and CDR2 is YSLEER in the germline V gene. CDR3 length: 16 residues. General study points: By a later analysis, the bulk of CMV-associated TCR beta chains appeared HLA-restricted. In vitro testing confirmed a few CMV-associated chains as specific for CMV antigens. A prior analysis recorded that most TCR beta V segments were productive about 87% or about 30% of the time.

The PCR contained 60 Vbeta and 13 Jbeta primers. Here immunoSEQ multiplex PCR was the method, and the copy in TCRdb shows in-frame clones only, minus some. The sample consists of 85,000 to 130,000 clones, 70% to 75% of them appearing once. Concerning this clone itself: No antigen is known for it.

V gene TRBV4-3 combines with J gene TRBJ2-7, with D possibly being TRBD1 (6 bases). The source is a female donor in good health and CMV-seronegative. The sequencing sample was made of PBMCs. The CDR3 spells CASSQVSGTPLYEQYF. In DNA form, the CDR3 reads TGCGCCAGCAGCCAAGTTAGTGGGACACCCCTCTACGAGCAGTACTTC.